This T cell receptor beta chain was profiled in a study of T cell changes during pregnancy in multiple sclerosis. Repertoires were generated with immunoSEQ multiplex PCR, while TCRdb's copy carries only in-frame clones and drops some. Here the sample spans some 70,000 clones, around 90% being singletons. The CDR3 has 15 residues. Germline values: CDR1 LNHDA, CDR2 SQIVND (reference sequence). V dropped 7 bases and J dropped 11; count of bases not matched to a gene: 14. The TCR was taken from a female donor with multiple sclerosis, enrolled in a pregnancy study. Sample: peripheral blood, taken in the second trimester of pregnancy. The chain joins TRBV19 to TRBJ1-5, with 10 nucleotides matching TRBD1. The CDR3, as DNA: TGTGCCAGTACCTCTCCCGGGACAGGGGTCATGGCCCAGCATTTT. It is translated as CASTSPGTGVMAQHF.